Included here is one TCR beta chain sequence, with context. The data originate from a study of read filtering for tumor transcriptome and immune sequencing. Turning to the study itself: Among patients, around 18 were male and around 14 female, aged roughly 40 to 90 (mean around 66). Transcriptome libraries were built from DNase-treated RNA. Under 10 patients were R-ISS I, roughly 15 were R-ISS II, 7 were R-ISS III.

Molecular barcoded adaptors covering alpha/delta and beta/gamma chains were used on roughly 400 ng RNA. One entry per CDR3 protein results from TCRdb running MiXCR on the reads. The table shows around 140,000 distinct CDR3 sequences, with less than 15% occurring only once. The J segment lost 6 bases and the V segment lost 5 bases, leaving 9 bases of the junction unmatched. The CDR3 covers 14 residues. Looked up from germline, CDR1 is SEHNR and CDR2 is FQNEAQ (reference sequence). The sequence derives from a donor aged 40 or over with multiple myeloma. The genes are TRBV7-9 and TRBJ2-7, with TRBD1 matching over 8 bases. Sequencing used a population of CD138-negative cells sorted from bone marrow. CDR3 residues: CASSPPRQGFEQYF. CDR3 coding DNA: TGTGCCAGCAGCCCACCGCGACAGGGGTTCGAGCAGTACTTC.